This T cell receptor (beta chain) was documented in a study of cytomegalovirus exposure and HLA in healthy donors. The study's findings and limits: The study listed 150 to 200 cytomegalovirus-associated TCR beta chains.

PCR involved 60 Vbeta and 13 Jbeta primers. Clones were read by immunoSEQ multiplex PCR, and TCRdb kept only the in-frame ones, dropping some. The sample yields about 170,000 clones, about three quarters seen once. Nominally healthy donors were sampled, though unrecorded immune exposures were likely. This clone was counted once. The antigen remains unidentified. The germline CDR1 and CDR2 sequences are ENHRY and SYGVKD. Trimming removed 0 bases from V and 9 bases from J; junction bases left unmatched: 7. The CDR3 is made up of 15 amino acids. The origin of this receptor is a woman aged 45-60 years in good health and CMV-seropositive. Sequencing was performed on PBMCs. The chain employs TRBV10-3 and TRBJ2-4; TRBD1 matches at 8 bases. CDR3 bases: TGTGCCATCAGTGAGTCGACAGGGGTGGTGGCCATTCAGTACTTC. Translated: CAISESTGVVAIQYF.